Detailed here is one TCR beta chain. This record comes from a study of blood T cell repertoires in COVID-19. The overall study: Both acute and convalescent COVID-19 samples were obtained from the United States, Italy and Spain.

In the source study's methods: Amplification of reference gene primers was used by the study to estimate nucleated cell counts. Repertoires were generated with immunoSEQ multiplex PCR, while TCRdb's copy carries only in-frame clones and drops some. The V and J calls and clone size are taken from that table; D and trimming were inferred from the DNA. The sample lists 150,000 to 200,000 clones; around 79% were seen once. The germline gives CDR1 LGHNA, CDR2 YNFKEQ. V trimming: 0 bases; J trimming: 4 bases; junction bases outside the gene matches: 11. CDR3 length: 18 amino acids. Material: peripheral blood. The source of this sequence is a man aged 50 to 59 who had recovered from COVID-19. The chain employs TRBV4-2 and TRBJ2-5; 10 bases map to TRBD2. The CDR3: CASSQELASGSIGETQYF. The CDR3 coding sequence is TGTGCCAGCAGCCAAGAATTGGCTAGCGGGAGTATAGGAGAGACCCAGTACTTC.